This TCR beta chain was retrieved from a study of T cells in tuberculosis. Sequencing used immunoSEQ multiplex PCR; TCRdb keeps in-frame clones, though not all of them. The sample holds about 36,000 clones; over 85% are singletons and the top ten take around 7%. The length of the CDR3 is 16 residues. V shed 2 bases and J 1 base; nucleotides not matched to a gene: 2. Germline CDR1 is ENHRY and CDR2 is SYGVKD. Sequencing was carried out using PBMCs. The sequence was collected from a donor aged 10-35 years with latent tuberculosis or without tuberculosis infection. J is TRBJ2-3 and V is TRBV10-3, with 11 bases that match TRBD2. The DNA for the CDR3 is TGTGCCATCAGTGAGGAACTAGCGGGGGGCACAGATACGCAGTATTTT. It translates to CAISEELAGGTDTQYF.